This TCR beta chain was obtained from a study of PD-1 blockade in classical Hodgkin lymphoma. Background on the study: Intravenous delivery of nivolumab at 3 mg/kg to patients occurred every 2 weeks. Overall study results and limits: Prior therapy or disease activity may underlie the repertoire differences, whose causes remain undefined. When nivolumab was started under 1 year after ASCT, patients were excluded.

Looked up from germline, CDR1 is LNHDA and CDR2 is SQIVND (reference sequence). The ends were cut back, 7 bases at V and 9 bases at J, with 7 bases in the middle. The CDR3 sequence is 11 residues long. This clone was recorded a few times. The target antigen is unknown. Here immunoSEQ multiplex PCR was the method, and the copy in TCRdb shows in-frame clones only, minus some. The sample holds more than 40,000 clones, over 75% seen once. Described time point: cycle 4 day 1 (C4D1), after around six weeks of nivolumab. Each patient's relapse followed autologous stem cell transplantation, and brentuximab vedotin exposure varied.

This sequence was found in a human donor with classical Hodgkin lymphoma. The sample here was peripheral blood mononuclear cells (PBMCs), taken before the fourth cycle of nivolumab. The rearrangement joins TRBV19 to TRBJ1-6; D is perhaps TRBD1 (5 bases). The CDR3 DNA follows: TGTGCCAGTAAGGGGATTTCACCCCTCCACTTT. Amino acids: CASKGISPLHF.